This T cell receptor (beta chain) was sequenced during a study of blood T cell repertoires in COVID-19. On the study more broadly: Samples of COVID-19 (acute and convalescent) were obtained from the United States, Italy and Spain.

In the authors' workflow: Researchers report that nucleated cell counts were estimated from reference gene primer amplification. Clones were read by immunoSEQ multiplex PCR, and TCRdb kept only the in-frame ones, dropping some. V, J and clone size were drawn from that table, and D and trimming were deduced from the DNA. The data show around 230,000 clones, approximately 80% seen once. The CDR3 contains 14 residues. Germline CDR1 and CDR2: SGHAT and FQNNGV. The germline V and J ends were trimmed by 1 base and 4 bases, with 11 bases remaining between them. This clone was detected only a few times. This sequence joins TRBV11-2 and TRBJ2-7; D is unclear. This TCR was sampled from a woman aged 80 or over with acute or convalescent COVID-19. Specimen: peripheral blood. For the CDR3, the DNA is TGTGCCAGCAGCTTAGTAGACATCCGATACGAGCAGTACTTC. It is translated as CASSLVDIRYEQYF.